Many counts were recorded for the clone carrying this TCR beta chain. The time point is: newly diagnosed GD, antithyroid drugs for less than 3 months. The TCR library was made from RNA that had been extracted from PBMCs in TRIzol. This entry belongs to a study of regulatory T cells in long-lasting Graves disease. With iRepertoire HTBI primers and Arm-PCR of CDR3 regions, TCR beta libraries were built. TCRdb independently ran MiXCR on the multiplex PCR reads; one entry per CDR3 protein. The sample consists of about 470,000 distinct CDR3 sequences, about a sixth of them appearing once. This sample was also put to use in a study of T cells in Graves' hyperthyroidism and ophthalmopathy. Per that paper: When ophthalmopathy did not progress within 18 months, Graves' hyperthyroidism was considered stable.

The sequences come from peripheral blood mononuclear cells (PBMCs), collected at new diagnosis, from a patient treated with antithyroid drugs. This sequence originates from a man aged 40-55 years with Graves disease.

CDR3 nucleotides: TGCAGTGCTAGTCGACTAGCGGAGAGAAGTGAGCAGTTCTTC. It encodes CSASRLAERSEQFF. The genes are TRBV20-1 and TRBJ2-1; 9 bases are a match to TRBD2. V shed 3 bases, J shed 9 bases, and the junction held 9 bases outside the gene matches. The CDR3 runs to 14 residues. CDR1 is DFQATT and CDR2 is SNEGSKA in the germline V gene (reference sequence).